These T cell receptor beta chains were read from a single sample in a study of pediatric ulcerative colitis. Assay used: immunoSEQ multiplex PCR; TCRdb lists only in-frame clones, some missing. The data show roughly 30,000 clones, around 80% seen once. Sequences were obtained from blood. The receptor source for this set is a boy aged 5-17 years with severe ulcerative colitis. CDR3s include the opening cysteine and the closing phenylalanine or tryptophan. The D gene is left open where the match is weak. Clone size appears in some rows only: once, few, many, or a class for an expanded clone.

NA,few,TRBV7-9,TRBJ2-7,CASSLAGSVDEQYF,TGTGCCAGCAGCTTAGCGGGTAGCGTCGACGAGCAGTACTTC
TRBD1,NA,TRBV9,TRBJ1-1,CASSVEDRPGGEAFF,TGTGCCAGCAGCGTAGAGGACAGGCCTGGGGGTGAAGCTTTCTTT
NA,NA,TRBV15,TRBJ2-1,CATRTMVGGRSSYNEQFF,TGTGCCACCAGAACAATGGTCGGGGGACGAAGCTCCTACAATGAGCAGTTCTTC
NA,NA,TRBV30,TRBJ1-5,CAWSVGSNDQPQHF,TGTGCCTGGAGTGTGGGCAGCAACGATCAGCCCCAGCATTTT
NA,NA,TRBV4-1,TRBJ1-1,CASSHLTSQGNGEAFF,TGCGCCAGCAGCCACCTCACTAGCCAGGGGAATGGTGAAGCTTTCTTT
TRBD1,NA,TRBV6-1,TRBJ1-2,CASSPQGYYGYTF,TGTGCCAGCAGCCCACAGGGGTACTATGGCTACACCTTC
TRBD1,NA,TRBV28,TRBJ2-5,CASSSAGTGSQETQYF,TGTGCCAGCAGTTCGGCCGGGACAGGGAGCCAAGAGACCCAGTACTTC
NA,once,TRBV5-1,TRBJ1-2,CASSSGPAGAPSDGYTF,TGCGCCAGCAGCTCGGGTCCGGCAGGCGCGCCTTCCGATGGCTACACCTTC
NA,NA,TRBV7-2,TRBJ2-7,CASSLTGQRYEQYF,TGTGCCAGCAGCTTAACAGGCCAGCGCTACGAGCAGTACTTC
NA,few,TRBV10-3,TRBJ1-5,CAINEGPDQPQHF,TGTGCCATCAATGAGGGGCCGGATCAGCCCCAGCATTTT
TRBD1,NA,TRBV5-6,TRBJ1-1,CASSSGQGPSFF,TGTGCCAGCAGCTCAGGACAGGGGCCGTCTTTCTTT
TRBD1,few,TRBV25-1,TRBJ2-2,CASSEDRDTGELFF,TGTGCCAGCAGTGAGGACAGGGACACCGGGGAGCTGTTTTTT
TRBD1,NA,TRBV19,TRBJ1-1,CASSVWTGAREAFF,TGTGCCAGTAGCGTTTGGACAGGGGCGAGAGAAGCTTTCTTT
TRBD1,NA,TRBV7-9,TRBJ2-6,CASSRGDRAGANVLTF,TGTGCCAGCAGCCGGGGCGACAGGGCTGGGGCCAACGTCCTGACTTTC
TRBD1,NA,TRBV5-6,TRBJ2-7,CASTRQGITYEQYF,TGTGCCAGCACCCGACAGGGGATAACCTACGAGCAGTACTTC
TRBD1,NA,TRBV7-9,TRBJ1-1,CASSSDRLNTEAFF,TGTGCCAGCAGTTCGGACAGGCTGAACACTGAAGCTTTCTTT
NA,once,TRBV30,TRBJ2-3,CAWSPSTDTQYF,TGTGCCTGGAGTCCTAGCACAGATACGCAGTATTTT
TRBD1,few,TRBV30,TRBJ1-1,CASWTGGIAFF,TGTGCCTCCTGGACAGGGGGCATCGCTTTCTTT
TRBD1,NA,TRBV29-1,TRBJ1-1,CSVETRDRAGAFF,TGCAGCGTGGAAACCCGGGACAGGGCTGGAGCTTTCTTT
NA,few,TRBV11-2,TRBJ2-3,CASSLRLGGVNGDTQYF,TGTGCCAGCAGCTTACGTTTGGGGGGTGTCAATGGAGATACGCAGTATTTT
NA,NA,TRBV19,TRBJ1-6,CAAGDPRAYNSPLHF,TGTGCCGCGGGAGACCCCCGGGCTTATAATTCACCCCTCCACTTT
TRBD1,NA,TRBV10-3,TRBJ2-7,CASLPGQGDEQYF,TGTGCCAGTCTTCCGGGACAGGGGGACGAGCAGTACTTC
NA,NA,TRBV4-2,TRBJ2-4,CASSQDTGGGKNIQYF,TGTGCCAGCAGCCAAGACACGGGTGGCGGCAAAAACATTCAGTACTTC
TRBD1,NA,TRBV7-3,TRBJ1-1,CASSSPFPGGCTEAFF,TGTGCCAGCAGCTCGCCCTTTCCAGGGGGGTGCACTGAAGCTTTCTTT
NA,NA,TRBV5-4,TRBJ2-2,CASSLGLAGSYTGELFF,TGTGCCAGCAGCTTGGGGCTGGCGGGGTCCTACACCGGGGAGCTGTTTTTT
NA,few,TRBV30,TRBJ1-1,CAWSGTPNTEAFF,TGTGCCTGGAGTGGGACACCCAACACTGAAGCTTTCTTT
TRBD2,few,TRBV19,TRBJ2-7,CASSGGGGAYEQYF,TGTGCCAGTAGCGGTGGCGGGGGAGCTTACGAGCAGTACTTC
TRBD1,once,TRBV6-1,TRBJ2-3,CATSDRGLSDTQYF,TGTGCCACTTCCGACAGGGGGCTATCAGATACGCAGTATTTT
NA,few,TRBV6-1,TRBJ2-1,CASRPIGGSYNEQFF,TGTGCCAGCAGGCCGATAGGGGGGTCATACAATGAGCAGTTCTTC
NA,once,TRBV5-1,TRBJ2-5,CASSPRGFETQYF,TGCGCCAGCAGCCCTCGGGGATTTGAGACCCAGTACTTC
NA,once,TRBV19,TRBJ1-4,CASSVYFQGAKGEKLFF,TGTGCCAGTAGTGTCTATTTCCAGGGCGCAAAGGGGGAAAAACTGTTTTTT
NA,few,TRBV2,TRBJ1-1,CASSEEENTEAFF,TGTGCCAGCAGTGAAGAGGAGAACACTGAAGCTTTCTTT
NA,once,TRBV11-2,TRBJ1-1,CASTLQGPNTEAFF,TGTGCCAGCACCCTCCAGGGGCCGAACACTGAAGCTTTCTTT
NA,NA,TRBV29-1,TRBJ2-1,CSVREGDEQFF,TGCAGCGTTAGGGAAGGAGACGAGCAGTTCTTC
NA,NA,TRBV6-6,TRBJ2-7,CASSPSVSSYEQYF,TGTGCCAGCAGTCCCTCAGTGAGCTCCTACGAGCAGTACTTC
NA,once,TRBV7-9,TRBJ2-7,CASSPGGRAYEQYF,TGTGCCAGCAGCCCCGGGGGAAGGGCCTACGAGCAGTACTTC
NA,NA,TRBV7-2,TRBJ1-4,CASSLGDRRNEKLFF,TGTGCCAGCAGCTTAGGAGACAGGCGTAATGAAAAACTGTTTTTT
TRBD1,NA,TRBV6-1,TRBJ1-2,CASSRQQGYGYTF,TGTGCCAGCAGTAGACAACAGGGGTATGGCTACACCTTC
NA,NA,TRBV7-9,TRBJ1-2,CASSLEGGGYTF,TGTGCCAGCAGCTTAGAGGGCGGTGGCTACACCTTC
NA,NA,TRBV6-5,TRBJ2-5,CASSRFIGETQYF,TGTGCCAGCAGCCGGTTCATAGGAGAGACCCAGTACTTC
NA,NA,TRBV7-6,TRBJ2-3,CASSPFQTTDTQYF,TGTGCCAGCAGCCCTTTCCAGACCACAGATACGCAGTATTTT
NA,NA,TRBV27,TRBJ1-2,CASSLNGGGHLPYGYTF,TGTGCCAGCAGTTTAAACGGGGGGGGACACCTCCCCTATGGCTACACCTTC
NA,NA,TRBV9,TRBJ2-7,CASSVERDFAYEQYF,TGTGCCAGCAGCGTAGAGAGGGACTTTGCCTACGAGCAGTACTTC
TRBD2,once,TRBV30,TRBJ2-1,CAWRLGLADKDEQFF,TGTGCCTGGAGGCTGGGACTAGCGGACAAGGATGAGCAGTTCTTC
NA,few,TRBV7-6,TRBJ1-1,CASSLGSNTEAFF,TGTGCCAGCAGCTTAGGATCGAACACTGAAGCTTTCTTT
NA,NA,TRBV7-8,TRBJ1-3,CASSFYRAGNTIYF,TGTGCCAGCAGCTTCTACCGGGCTGGAAACACCATATATTTT
TRBD1,once,TRBV15,TRBJ1-5,CATSQDRELGQPQHF,TGTGCCACCAGCCAGGACAGGGAACTTGGTCAGCCCCAGCATTTT
NA,NA,TRBV27,TRBJ1-5,CASSLRAYQPQHF,TGTGCCAGCAGTTTACGGGCCTATCAGCCCCAGCATTTT
NA,once,TRBV27,TRBJ2-3,CASINRAASSDTQYF,TGTGCCAGCATCAACAGGGCGGCTAGCTCGGATACGCAGTATTTT
NA,NA,TRBV6-6,TRBJ2-2,CASRAGVGTGELFF,TGTGCCAGCCGGGCAGGGGTGGGAACCGGGGAGCTGTTTTTT
TRBD2,NA,TRBV18,TRBJ2-7,CASSPYAGELGGEQYF,TGTGCCAGCTCACCCTACGCGGGGGAGCTAGGTGGGGAGCAGTACTTC
NA,NA,TRBV27,TRBJ1-5,CASRGVLGQPQHF,TGTGCCAGTAGGGGGGTACTGGGGCAGCCCCAGCATTTT
NA,few,TRBV14,TRBJ2-1,CASSQDRLRPAEQFF,TGTGCCAGCAGCCAAGATCGCTTACGGCCCGCAGAGCAGTTCTTC
NA,NA,TRBV16,TRBJ1-2,CASSQRTLNYGYTF,TGTGCCAGCAGCCAACGGACACTTAACTATGGCTACACCTTC
NA,NA,TRBV2,TRBJ1-5,CASSGNRGNQPQHF,TGTGCCAGCAGTGGGAATCGGGGCAATCAGCCCCAGCATTTT
NA,once,TRBV9,TRBJ1-4,CASNPGGRSNEKLFF,TGTGCCAGCAACCCCGGGGGGCGGTCTAATGAAAAACTGTTTTTT
NA,NA,TRBV4-3,TRBJ2-7,CASSQEVNRHEQYF,TGCGCCAGCAGCCAAGAAGTAAACCGGCACGAGCAGTACTTC
TRBD1,NA,TRBV19,TRBJ1-6,CASSRGQGVSSPLHF,TGTGCCAGTAGTAGGGGGCAGGGGGTATCTTCACCCCTCCACTTT
NA,NA,TRBV27,TRBJ2-7,CASSGLAPNVQYF,TGTGCCAGCAGTGGGCTAGCACCCAACGTGCAGTACTTC